What follows describes a single T cell receptor beta chain. Its antigen has not been determined. Per-base qualities were not stored, and no clone one base away is much larger. Patients with a history of autoimmune disease or receiving systemic immunosuppression were excluded from the trial. Peripheral blood for TCR sequencing was collected from all dose cohorts at baseline, on cycle 4 day 1, and on cycle 7 day 1. Samples came from an open-label, multicenter, first-in-human phase I dose-escalation trial of ivuxolimab. Adults with locally advanced or metastatic melanoma, renal cell, hepatocellular, or head and neck squamous cell carcinoma were enrolled in the trial. Before TCR sequencing, CD4+ T cells and CD8+ T cells from peripheral blood were sorted into separate populations. Spanning cysteine to phenylalanine, the CDR3 consists of 14 amino acids. Here the CDR3 DNA is all that survives: 42 bases in frame from base 1. V is cut back by 1 base and J by 6 bases, with 8 bases in the junction unmatched. Reading the germline V gene gives CDR1 SQVTM and CDR2 ANQGSEA.

These data come from a study of OX40 agonist ivuxolimab in advanced cancers. Notes on the research overall: The costimulatory receptor OX40 (CD134) was targeted by ivuxolimab, a fully human IgG2 agonistic monoclonal antibody. Intravenous ivuxolimab was administered to patients every 2 weeks at six dose levels: 0.01, 0.1, 0.3, 1.5, 3 and 10 mg/kg. Among the roughly 50 dose-escalation patients, around 20 had hepatocellular carcinoma, roughly 15 melanoma, 9 renal cell carcinoma and 9 head and neck cancer. The dose-escalation cohort was roughly 87% male with a mean age of about 60 years, ranging from roughly 23 to 85. Patients were allowed to have had prior anti-PD-1, anti-PD-L1 or anti-CTLA-4 therapy, and around two fifths of the dose-escalation patients had been treated with checkpoint inhibitors. Partial responses were achieved by three dose-escalation patients, of whom one had hepatocellular carcinoma and two had cutaneous melanoma. The point of sequencing TCRbeta in the periphery was to test whether ivuxolimab changed TCR sequence diversity and drove clonal T-cell expansion. The monotherapy dose-escalation portion (N = 52 patients) of the phase I ivuxolimab trial is reported in the paper. Overall study outcomes, separate from this receptor: Antigen specificity was not determined for the clonally expanded peripheral T cells. Clonal expansion of both CD4+ and CD8+ blood T cells was observed from baseline to week 6 at doses 0.1 to 3.0 mg/kg. Low levels of normalized T-cell clonal expansion were also seen in some patients who did not respond. In partial responders in the 0.1-3.0 mg/kg groups, normalized peripheral clonal expansion was found to be among the lowest, especially among CD8+ T cells. On average, CD8+ T cells showed more expanded clones than CD4+ T cells after ivuxolimab.

Genomic DNA was extracted from sorted cells for sequencing of the TCRbeta CDR3 region. The immunoSEQ Assay was used to sequence the TCRbeta CDR3 regions. TCRdb obtained this table from immuneACCESS and retained in-frame rearrangements with V and J assigned. These tables miss some clones; where compared with another copy, unresolved V genes account for less than half of the shortfall, and the remainder is unexplained. The sample table lists about 54,000 clones, approximately 89% of them with a count of one. The ten largest clones take up 7.5% to 9.5% of the sample. This receptor was identified in an adult with an advanced solid tumor such as melanoma, head and neck, liver or kidney cancer. The chain is encoded by TRBV29-1 joined to TRBJ2-7; TRBD2 matches 8 bases in the middle. The sequences come from CD4+ or CD8+ T cells sorted from blood, collected in a trial of the OX40 agonist ivuxolimab. The DNA reads as follows: TGCAGCGTTGAAGTAATTAGCGGGATAGCCGAGCAGTACTTC. Translation gives CSVEVISGIAEQYF.